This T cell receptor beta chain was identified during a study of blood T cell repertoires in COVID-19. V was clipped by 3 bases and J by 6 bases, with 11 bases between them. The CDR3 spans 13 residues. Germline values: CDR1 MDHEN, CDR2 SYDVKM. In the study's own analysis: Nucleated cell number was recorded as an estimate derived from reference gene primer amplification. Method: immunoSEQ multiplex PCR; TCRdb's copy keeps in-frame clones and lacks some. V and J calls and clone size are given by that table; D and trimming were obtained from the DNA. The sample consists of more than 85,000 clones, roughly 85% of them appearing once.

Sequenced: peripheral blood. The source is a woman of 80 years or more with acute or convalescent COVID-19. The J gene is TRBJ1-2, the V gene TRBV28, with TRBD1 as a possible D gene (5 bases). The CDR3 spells CASSLSQGNGYTF. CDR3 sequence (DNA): TGTGCCAGCAGTTTGAGCCAGGGAAATGGCTACACCTTC.